These 28 T cell receptor beta chains originate from one sample sequenced in a study of early T cells in non-severe SARS-CoV-2 infection. TCRdb redid the calling of the 5' RACE reads with MiXCR, one entry per CDR3 protein. The sample shows tens of thousands of distinct CDR3 sequences, around 10% of them seen only once. The material sequenced was whole blood, taken at baseline. These receptors were taken from an adult who was a healthcare worker with PCR-confirmed SARS-CoV-2 infection or an uninfected control (not recorded which).

There are many counts of this clonotype. The chain employs TRBV5-4 and TRBJ2-2; TRBD1 is a possible D gene (5 bases). From germline, CDR1 is SGHNT and CDR2 YYREEE (reference sequence). The V and J ends lost 4 bases and 5 bases respectively, with 15 bases between them. The CDR3 consists of 15 residues. CDR3 nucleotide sequence: TGTGCCAGCAGCCTTCCGACAGCCAGGACCGGGGAGCTGTTTTTT. Translation gives CASSLPTARTGELFF.

The chain has TRBV2 and TRBJ2-7, with D tentatively TRBD1 (6 bases). CDR3 size: 14 residues. Trimming took 6 bases from V and 6 from J, leaving 18 bases between them. Per the germline V gene, CDR1 is SNHLY and CDR2 is FYNNEI. CDR3 sequence: CASRQGSGPREQYF. The CDR3 DNA sequence: TGTGCCAGCAGACAGGGATCTGGGCCGCGCGAGCAGTACTTC.

This clonotype showed up many times. V and J are TRBV3-1 and TRBJ1-1; 12 nucleotides agree with TRBD1. This CDR3 spans 17 amino acids. The junction had 2 bases not matched to a gene; V was cut back by 0 bases and J by 0 bases. CDR1 is LGHDT and CDR2 is YNNKEL in the germline V gene (reference sequence). CDR3 sequence (DNA): TGTGCCAGCAGCCAAGAGGGGACAGGGGGCGTGAACACTGAAGCTTTCTTT. Its translation: CASSQEGTGGVNTEAFF.

This clonotype was observed at least ten times. The V and J genes are TRBV30 and TRBJ1-5; no clear D. V lost 0 bases and J lost 7, with 7 bases in between. CDR3 length equals 12 residues. CDR1 GTSNPN and CDR2 SVGIG come from the germline V gene (reference sequence). CDR3 protein: CAWSVGGQPQHF. The CDR3 region has the DNA TGTGCCTGGAGTGTCGGTGGGCAGCCCCAGCATTTT.

This clonotype was recorded a few times. The rearrangement uses TRBV4-1 and TRBJ2-7, with D possibly being TRBD2 (5 bases). The CDR3 covers 15 residues. V was shortened by 0 bases and J by 7 bases, with 16 bases between the two germline ends. Germline V gene sequence: CDR1 MGHRA, CDR2 YSYEKL. The CDR3 nucleotides are TGCGCCAGCAGCCAAGATGAGGGCTCCAGGAGGGAGCAGTACTTC. It is translated as CASSQDEGSRREQYF.

This clonotype has at least ten counts. The J gene is TRBJ1-6, the V gene TRBV10-3, with D uncertain. The CDR3 has 13 amino acids. Trimming stripped 11 bases from V and 13 bases from J, with 21 bases between. Germline V lookup: CDR1 ENHRY, CDR2 SYGVKD. CDR3 sequence (DNA): TGTGCCCCCACCCCTCCAGCTACCTTCCCCCTCCACTTT. Its translation is CAPTPPATFPLHF.

V is TRBV10-2 and J is TRBJ1-6, with no clear D. V lost 3 bases to trimming and J lost 4 bases, with 13 bases between them. The length of the CDR3 is 16 residues. The germline V gene has CDR1 WSHSY and CDR2 SAAADI. In DNA form, the CDR3 reads TGCGCCAGCAGTGAACCAGCGGCGGGGTATAATTCACCCCTCCACTTT. Encoded protein: CASSEPAAGYNSPLHF.

The genes are TRBV20-1 and TRBJ1-1, with TRBD1 as a possible D gene (6 bases). Germline V gives CDR1 DFQATT, CDR2 SNEGSKA (reference sequence). CDR3 length: 12 amino acids. Trimming took off 3 bases at V and 5 bases at J, with 10 bases between the two ends. CDR3 residues: CSASSDRTEAFF. For the CDR3, the DNA is TGCAGTGCTAGTTCGGACAGAACTGAAGCTTTCTTT.

The V and J genes are TRBV5-5 and TRBJ2-7; 11 nucleotides agree with TRBD2. Looked up from germline, CDR1 is SGHKS and CDR2 is YYEKEE (reference sequence). Trimming removed 0 bases from V and 2 bases from J; junction bases left unmatched: 7. The CDR3 has 17 residues. CDR3 loop: CASSLVTSGGGTYEQYF. The CDR3 coding sequence is TGTGCCAGCAGCTTGGTCACTAGCGGGGGAGGGACCTACGAGCAGTACTTC.

The chain joins TRBV18 to TRBJ1-4; D gene ambiguous. This CDR3 region has 13 residues. Germline values: CDR1 KGHSH, CDR2 LQKENI. V lost 2 bases, J lost 4 bases, and 5 bases lay in between. The CDR3 spells CASSPGLNEKLFF. Here the CDR3 DNA reads TGTGCCAGCTCACCAGGGCTTAATGAAAAACTGTTTTTT.

This clonotype was picked up a small number of times. The gene calls are TRBV23-1 and TRBJ2-7, with no clear D. TRBV23-1 is designated an ORF whose function remains uncertain. This CDR3 is built from 9 residues. V was trimmed by 6 bases and J by 7 bases, leaving 4 bases between them. The CDR3 nucleotides are TGCGCCAGCAGGAGAGAGCAGTACTTC. This translates into CASRREQYF.

There are a few counts of this clonotype. J is TRBJ2-7 and V is TRBV6-5, with 8 positions matching TRBD1. The CDR3 covers 13 residues. Germline V gives CDR1 MNHEY, CDR2 SVGAGI. V shed 9 bases and J 3 bases; nucleotides not matched to a gene: 7. The CDR3: CASFDRGNYEQYF. As DNA, the CDR3 is TGTGCCAGTTTTGACAGGGGTAACTACGAGCAGTACTTC.

V gene TRBV27 combines with J gene TRBJ1-6; 7 bases are shared with TRBD1. This CDR3 spans 12 amino acids. Germline CDR1 reads MNHEY; CDR2 reads SMNVEV (reference sequence). The trim removed 3 bases at V and 16 bases at J, leaving 6 bases unmatched. This CDR3 reads CASSLGGGILHF. The CDR3 DNA is TGTGCCAGCAGTTTGGGAGGGGGCATTCTCCACTTT.

The chain has TRBV7-2 and TRBJ2-4, with a weak D call TRBD2 (6 bases). Germline V gene data show CDR1 as SGHTA and CDR2 as FQGNSA. The CDR3 is 14 residues long. Trimming took 3 bases from V and 4 from J, leaving 10 bases between them. CDR3 nucleotide sequence: TGTGCCAGCAGCTTCCCTAGCGCGAAAAACATTCAGTACTTC. Its translation is CASSFPSAKNIQYF.

The chain combines TRBV29-1 with TRBJ2-4; D is possibly TRBD2 (6 bases). CDR3 length: 13 residues. The germline V gene has CDR1 SQVTM and CDR2 ANQGSEA. Trimming removed 3 bases at V and 5 bases at J, with 11 bases between. The CDR3 nucleotides read TGCAGCGTTGATGTTAGCGGCGAAAACATTCAGTACTTC. Protein: CSVDVSGENIQYF.

Only a few counts were recorded for this clonotype. J is TRBJ2-6 and V is TRBV6-5; unclear D gene. The germline V gene has CDR1 MNHEY and CDR2 SVGAGI. V was clipped by 4 bases and J by 0 bases, with 4 bases between them. The CDR3 consists of 14 residues. The CDR3 loop reads CASSSNSGANVLTF. Written as DNA, the CDR3 is TGTGCCAGCAGTTCAAACTCTGGGGCCAACGTCCTGACTTTC.

The CDR3 protein is CASSEGRLFPYGYTF. DNA of the CDR3: TGTGCCAGCAGTGAAGGTAGACTCTTTCCCTATGGCTACACCTTC. This sequence joins TRBV6-1 and TRBJ1-2; D not certain. The V and J ends lost 1 base and 4 bases respectively, with 13 bases between them. The CDR3 runs 15 residues. Germline lookup yields CDR1 MNHNS and CDR2 SASEGT.

The V and J genes are TRBV11-2 and TRBJ2-2; TRBD2 is a possible D gene (6 bases). The CDR3 runs 14 residues. CDR1 and CDR2 (germline): SGHAT, FQNNGV. Trimming removed 8 bases at V and 8 bases at J, with 18 bases between. CDR3 sequence: CASAPSSGGGELFF. CDR3 nucleotides: TGTGCCAGCGCCCCCTCGTCCGGGGGTGGGGAGCTGTTTTTT.

This chain joins TRBV4-1 and TRBJ2-1, with D maybe TRBD2 (5 bases). The V and J ends lost 1 base and 4 bases respectively, with 11 bases between them. The CDR3 extends over 15 amino acids. Germline CDR1 MGHRA, CDR2 YSYEKL. Here the CDR3 reads CASSQGRASYNEQFF. The DNA of the CDR3 is TGCGCCAGCAGCCAAGGGCGGGCTAGTTACAATGAGCAGTTCTTC.

This clonotype occurred many times. The J gene is TRBJ2-2, the V gene TRBV5-5; D unclear. This CDR3 has 16 amino acids. V shed 0 bases and J shed 0 bases, with 9 bases lying between them. Germline lookup yields CDR1 SGHKS and CDR2 YYEKEE (reference sequence). The CDR3 nucleotides are TGTGCCAGCAGCTTGGTTTCGGGCGCGAACACCGGGGAGCTGTTTTTT. It encodes CASSLVSGANTGELFF. Complete variable domain (other parts from reference TRBV5-5 and TRBJ2-2): DAGVTQSPTHLIKTRGQQVTLRCSPISGHKSVSWYQQVLGQGPQFIFQYYEKEERGRGNFPDRFSARQFPNYSSELNVNALLLGDSALYLCASSLVSGANTGELFFGEGSRLTVL.

V is TRBV12-3 or TRBV12-4 and J is TRBJ2-3; D perhaps matches TRBD2 (5 bases). V lost 1 base and J lost 10, with 12 bases in between. CDR3 length: 13 amino acids. CDR3 region: CASSLGGFGAQYF. The CDR3 nucleotides read TGTGCCAGCAGTTTAGGCGGGTTTGGTGCGCAGTATTTT.

The chain is built from TRBV12-3 or TRBV12-4 and TRBJ1-1; D is undetermined. This CDR3 comprises 14 residues. V was clipped by 5 bases and J by 3 bases, with 13 bases between them. The CDR3 DNA follows: TGTGCCAGCAGTGCCCCGTCGGCCGACACTGAAGCTTTCTTT. Its protein is CASSAPSADTEAFF.

This clonotype was found a few times. The chain employs TRBV12-3 or TRBV12-4 and TRBJ1-1; D call uncertain. The CDR3 has 13 residues. V lost 5 bases to trimming and J lost 1 base, with 8 bases between them. CDR3 DNA: TGTGCCAGCAGTCTTAACAAGAACACTGAAGCTTTCTTT. This translates into CASSLNKNTEAFF.

The chain recombines TRBV27 with TRBJ2-7; 7 bases map to TRBD2. V dropped 4 bases and J dropped 3; count of bases not matched to a gene: 3. Germline V gives CDR1 MNHEY, CDR2 SMNVEV (reference sequence). CDR3 length equals 13 residues. CDR3 DNA: TGTGCCAGCAGTTGGGGGGGTGGCTACGAGCAGTACTTC. Translation gives CASSWGGGYEQYF.

J is TRBJ2-7 and V is TRBV19; 11 bases agree with TRBD2. V was pared by 4 bases and J by 1 base, with 6 bases of the junction left unmatched. Germline V gene lookup returns CDR1 LNHDA and CDR2 SQIVND (reference sequence). This CDR3 comprises 16 residues. The DNA for the CDR3 is TGTGCCAGTAGTAAGGCGACTAGCGGGGCTTCCTACGAGCAGTACTTC. It translates to CASSKATSGASYEQYF.

This clonotype turned up a few times. The V call is TRBV6-6, the J call TRBJ1-1; TRBD1 agrees at 8 bases. The CDR3 runs 18 residues. Germline V lookup: CDR1 MNHNY, CDR2 SVGAGI (reference sequence). The V segment lost 0 bases and the J segment 0 bases; nucleotides outside the gene matches: 9. The CDR3 reads CASSYSLDRAKMNTEAFF. The CDR3 coding sequence is TGTGCCAGCAGTTACTCATTGGACAGGGCGAAAATGAACACTGAAGCTTTCTTT.

This clonotype was seen a few times. This chain joins TRBV30 and TRBJ1-2; D perhaps matches TRBD1 (5 bases). CDR1 GTSNPN and CDR2 SVGIG come from the germline V gene (reference sequence). V was cut by 3 bases and J by 4 bases, with 12 bases left in between. The CDR3 loop spans 13 amino acids. The CDR3 loop is CAWSEDSFYGYTF. The CDR3 nucleotides read TGTGCCTGGAGCGAAGACAGCTTCTATGGCTACACCTTC.

This clonotype was counted at least ten times. V gene TRBV2 combines with J gene TRBJ2-3; D gene unclear. Germline V gene data show CDR1 as SNHLY and CDR2 as FYNNEI. The CDR3 runs to 15 residues. Trimming stripped 6 bases from V and 4 bases from J, with 17 bases between. In DNA, the CDR3 is TGTGCCAGCAGCCCCGGCCGGGTCGAGGCAGATACGCAGTATTTT. It specifies CASSPGRVEADTQYF.